The rows below give T cell receptor beta chains drawn from one sample of a study of T cell responses to AZD1222 COVID-19 vaccine. The protocol was immunoSEQ multiplex PCR, while the TCRdb copy is restricted to in-frame clones and leaves out a portion. Of about 92,000 clones in the sample, 70% to 90% were seen once. The specimen was peripheral blood, collected on day 0 of AZD1222 vaccination. The receptors were gathered from an adult in good health. CDR3s include the opening cysteine and the closing phenylalanine or tryptophan. The D gene is left open where the match is weak. Clone size appears in some rows only: once, few, many, or a class for an expanded clone.

D gene,V gene,J gene,clone size,CDR3 protein,CDR3 DNA
-,TRBV19,TRBJ2-1,-,CASSIHRATYNEQFF,TGTGCCAGTAGTATTCACAGGGCGACCTACAATGAGCAGTTCTTC
TRBD1,TRBV7-3,TRBJ2-1,-,CASSLGGQGFDEQFF,TGTGCCAGCAGCTTGGGGGGACAGGGTTTCGATGAGCAGTTCTTC
TRBD2,TRBV5-4,TRBJ2-7,-,CASSPEAGVYEQYF,TGTGCCAGCAGCCCGGAAGCGGGAGTCTACGAGCAGTACTTC
-,TRBV10-3,TRBJ2-3,-,CAIRPTTQRTDTQYF,TGTGCCATCAGGCCGACTACCCAGCGCACAGATACGCAGTATTTT
-,TRBV19,TRBJ1-5,-,CASSRDRPGVQPQHF,TGTGCCAGTAGTCGAGATCGTCCGGGTGTACAGCCCCAGCATTTT
-,TRBV2,TRBJ1-6,-,CASSDLRSYNSPLHF,TGTGCCAGCAGTGATTTGCGGTCTTATAATTCACCCCTCCACTTT
-,TRBV6-4,TRBJ2-1,-,CASSRAGYNEQFF,TGTGCCAGCAGTAGGGCGGGGTACAATGAGCAGTTCTTC
TRBD2,TRBV5-6,TRBJ2-2,-,CASSPFSGMVAGELFF,TGTGCCAGCAGCCCCTTTAGCGGGATGGTCGCCGGGGAGCTGTTTTTT
-,TRBV6-2/TRBV6-3,TRBJ2-3,-,CASSSRDSRTQYF,TGTGCCAGCAGTTCCCGGGATAGTCGTACGCAGTATTTT
-,TRBV7-2,TRBJ2-7,-,CASSLGELASYEQYF,TGTGCCAGCAGCTTAGGTGAATTAGCTTCCTACGAGCAGTACTTC
-,TRBV4-2,TRBJ2-2,few,CASSHPGLNTGELFF,TGTGCCAGCAGCCATCCGGGGCTAAACACCGGGGAGCTGTTTTTT
TRBD2,TRBV4-3,TRBJ2-2,-,CASSQNLAGGNTGELFF,TGCGCCAGCAGCCAAAACCTAGCGGGAGGGAACACCGGGGAGCTGTTTTTT
-,TRBV10-1,TRBJ1-6,-,CASSELQNSPLHF,TGCGCCAGCAGTGAGCTACAGAATTCACCCCTCCACTTT
TRBD1,TRBV2,TRBJ1-1,-,CASSSDRGVKAFF,TGTGCCAGCAGCTCAGACAGGGGTGTTAAAGCTTTCTTT
-,TRBV30,TRBJ2-7,few,CAWSVGAAAYEQYF,TGTGCCTGGAGTGTGGGGGCGGCAGCCTACGAGCAGTACTTC
-,TRBV14,TRBJ1-1,-,CASSVYVWAEAFF,TGTGCCAGCAGCGTCTATGTATGGGCTGAAGCTTTCTTT
TRBD2,TRBV28,TRBJ2-7,-,CASRQTSGRSYEQYF,TGTGCCAGCAGACAAACTAGCGGGAGATCCTACGAGCAGTACTTC
-,TRBV7-7,TRBJ2-3,-,CASSPNPAGYSDTQYF,TGTGCCAGCAGCCCGAACCCGGCAGGGTACTCAGATACGCAGTATTTT
TRBD2,TRBV13,TRBJ2-7,-,CASGLAGGPAYF,TGTGCCAGTGGACTAGCGGGAGGACCTGCGTACTTC
-,TRBV5-4,TRBJ1-2,-,CASSLLQGGRGYTF,TGTGCCAGCAGCTTATTACAGGGCGGTCGTGGCTACACCTTC
-,TRBV9,TRBJ2-7,few,CASSPHAVGRFSYEQYF,TGTGCCAGCAGCCCCCACGCTGTGGGGAGGTTCTCCTACGAGCAGTACTTC
TRBD2,TRBV7-9,TRBJ2-1,-,CASSPRLAVEQFF,TGTGCCAGCAGTCCTCGACTAGCAGTTGAGCAGTTCTTC
TRBD1,TRBV5-1,TRBJ1-6,-,CASSWTPDRAGNSPLHF,TGCGCCAGCAGCTGGACCCCCGACAGGGCTGGCAATTCACCCCTCCACTTT
-,TRBV27,TRBJ2-6,-,CASSLWSSGANVLTF,TGTGCCAGCAGTTTATGGAGCTCTGGGGCCAACGTCCTGACTTTC
TRBD2,TRBV11-3,TRBJ2-7,-,CASSLRSGVSYEQYF,TGTGCCAGCAGCTTAAGAAGCGGGGTCTCCTACGAGCAGTACTTC
-,TRBV24-1,TRBJ1-1,-,CATAPGGQNTEAFF,TGTGCCACCGCCCCCGGTGGCCAGAACACTGAAGCTTTCTTT
-,TRBV4-3,TRBJ2-3,-,CASSSGVGTDTQYF,TGCGCCAGCAGTTCTGGGGTTGGGACAGATACGCAGTATTTT
TRBD1,TRBV2,TRBJ1-4,-,CASSTGGEEKLFF,TGTGCCAGCAGTACAGGGGGCGAGGAAAAACTGTTTTTT
-,TRBV5-6,TRBJ2-1,-,CASSFQFYNEQFF,TGTGCCAGCAGCTTCCAGTTCTACAATGAGCAGTTCTTC
TRBD1,TRBV24-1,TRBJ1-5,-,CATGTGTDTNQPQHF,TGTGCCACCGGCACCGGGACAGATACCAATCAGCCCCAGCATTTT
TRBD2,TRBV7-9,TRBJ2-1,-,CASSAGTSVLFLQFF,TGTGCCAGCTCGGCCGGGACTAGCGTATTATTTCTGCAGTTCTTC
-,TRBV10-3,TRBJ1-2,-,CAISEFSRARYGYTF,TGTGCCATCAGTGAGTTTTCCAGGGCTCGCTATGGCTACACCTTC
TRBD1,TRBV29-1,TRBJ2-7,-,CSVARGREQYF,TGCAGCGTTGCAAGGGGGCGCGAGCAGTACTTC
-,TRBV7-9,TRBJ1-2,once,CASSSPNVTGYTF,TGTGCCAGCAGCTCGCCCAACGTGACTGGCTACACCTTC
-,TRBV6-5,TRBJ1-5,-,CASSTEGMPQHF,TGTGCCAGCAGTACCGAGGGTATGCCCCAGCATTTT
-,TRBV19,TRBJ1-6,-,CASSIVADSPLHF,TGTGCCAGTAGTATAGTTGCCGATTCACCCCTCCACTTT
-,TRBV2,TRBJ2-1,-,CASSDSDSNTEWDSTYNEQFF,TGTGCCAGCAGTGATTCCGATTCTAACACGGAATGGGACTCCACTTACAATGAGCAGTTCTTC
-,TRBV5-1,TRBJ2-7,-,CASSPTAGSYEQYF,TGCGCCAGCAGCCCGACGGCGGGATCCTACGAGCAGTACTTC
TRBD1,TRBV5-3,TRBJ1-2,few,CARSIQGALSYTF,TGTGCCAGAAGCATACAGGGGGCTCTGAGCTACACCTTC
-,TRBV5-4,TRBJ2-7,-,CASSLKTTWGEQYF,TGTGCCAGCAGCTTGAAGACGACCTGGGGAGAGCAGTACTTC
-,TRBV2,TRBJ1-5,-,CASTEGLGTSNQPQHF,TGTGCCAGCACGGAGGGTTTGGGTACGAGCAATCAGCCCCAGCATTTT